Following are 13 T cell receptor beta chains from one sample sequenced in a study of blood T cell repertoires in COVID-19. Measured with immunoSEQ multiplex PCR; TCRdb has only the in-frame clones, and not every one. This repertoire shows 150,000 or so clones, roughly 87% found once; its top ten account for 4%. Sequencing was done on a sample of PBMCs or T cells enriched from blood (not recorded which). The receptor source for this set is a woman between 40 and 50 years old who had been exposed to COVID-19.

The chain links TRBV19 to TRBJ2-7; 11 bases align to TRBD2. V lost 3 bases to trimming and J lost 3 bases; unmatched junction nucleotides: 10. Per germline, CDR1 LNHDA and CDR2 SQIVND (reference sequence). There are 17 residues in the CDR3. CDR3 coding DNA: TGTGCCAGTAGTATGTCTAGCGGGAGGCCAATCCGCTACGAGCAGTACTTC. This sequence encodes CASSMSSGRPIRYEQYF.

V usage is TRBV18 and J usage is TRBJ1-2, with 11 positions matching TRBD1. This CDR3 has 13 amino acids. Germline CDR1 reads KGHSH; CDR2 reads LQKENI. The V segment lost 5 bases and the J segment 6 bases; nucleotides outside the gene matches: 2. The CDR3 DNA follows: TGTGCCAGCTCAGCGGGACAGGGGGATGGCTACACCTTC. Protein: CASSAGQGDGYTF.

J is TRBJ1-5 and V is TRBV23-1; D remains ambiguous. TRBV23-1 is known as an ORF, though its function is uncertain. The V and J ends lost 4 bases and 1 base respectively, with 17 bases between them. CDR3 length: 17 residues. CDR3 sequence: CASSPYGVNASNQPQHF. CDR3 in DNA: TGCGCCAGCAGTCCCTATGGAGTGAATGCGAGCAATCAGCCCCAGCATTTT.

This chain connects TRBV28 to TRBJ2-2; TRBD2 aligns across 7 bases. J lost 0 bases, V lost 7 bases, and 5 bases had no gene match. Germline V gene sequence: CDR1 MDHEN, CDR2 SYDVKM. This CDR3 is 15 amino acids long. The CDR3 protein is CASTPSGANTGELFF. Written as DNA, the CDR3 is TGTGCCAGCACTCCGAGCGGGGCGAACACCGGGGAGCTGTTTTTT.

This rearrangement joins TRBV19 to TRBJ2-5, with D possibly matching TRBD2 (7 bases). The CDR3 runs to 13 residues. V was trimmed by 6 bases and J by 5 bases, leaving 13 bases between them. Germline V gene lookup returns CDR1 LNHDA and CDR2 SQIVND (reference sequence). CDR3 in DNA: TGTGCCAGTAGCAAGGGGGGGGACGAGACCCAGTACTTC. It yields the protein CASSKGGDETQYF. Full variable domain (rest looked up from reference TRBV19 and TRBJ2-5): DGGITQSPKYLFRKEGQNVTLSCEQNLNHDAMYWYRQDPGQGLRLIYYSQIVNDFQKGDIAEGYSVSREKKESFPLTVTSAQKNPTAFYLCASSKGGDETQYFGPGTRLLVL.

The chain couples TRBV28 to TRBJ1-1; 9 nucleotides align to TRBD1. J was trimmed by 5 bases and V by 5 bases; bases with no gene match: 6. Germline V gene lookup returns CDR1 MDHEN and CDR2 SYDVKM. This CDR3 region has 14 residues. Here the CDR3 DNA reads TGTGCCAGCAGTACCCACAGGGGGCAAACTGAAGCTTTCTTT. It codes for CASSTHRGQTEAFF.

The chain couples TRBV5-1 to TRBJ1-2; 7 bases agree with TRBD1. CDR1 is SGHRS and CDR2 is YFSETQ in the germline V gene. J lost 4 bases, V lost 4 bases, and 7 bases had no gene match. The CDR3 covers 14 residues. This chain's CDR3 is CASSDTDRIYGYTF. The DNA for the CDR3 is TGCGCCAGCAGCGACACGGACAGGATCTATGGCTACACCTTC.

The V gene is TRBV7-8, the J gene TRBJ2-7, with 9 nucleotides matching TRBD1. CDR1 is SGHVS, CDR2 FQNEAQ, per germline. The CDR3 covers 17 residues. V lost 5 bases and J lost 2; bases outside the gene matches: 13. The CDR3 region is CASSQNNRDRATYEQYF. CDR3 DNA: TGTGCCAGCAGCCAAAACAACCGGGACAGGGCTACCTACGAGCAGTACTTC.

The chain couples TRBV6-5 to TRBJ2-1; 9 positions match TRBD2. CDR1 and CDR2 from the germline V gene are MNHEY and SVGAGI. Trimming removed 7 bases from V and 6 bases from J; junction bases left unmatched: 7. The CDR3 spans 14 residues. CDR3 amino acids: CASKSGGLGNEQFF. In nucleotides, the CDR3 is TGTGCCAGCAAGAGCGGGGGGCTGGGCAATGAGCAGTTCTTC.

The chain recombines TRBV27 with TRBJ2-2; 10 nucleotides agree with TRBD2. V lost 6 bases to trimming and J lost 5 bases; unmatched junction nucleotides: 3. The CDR3 runs to 14 residues. CDR1 is MNHEY, CDR2 SMNVEV, per germline (reference sequence). CDR3 loop: CASRLAGETGELFF. The CDR3 region has the DNA TGTGCCAGCAGGCTAGCGGGAGAGACCGGGGAGCTGTTTTTT.

The V and J genes are TRBV6-1 and TRBJ2-6, with D possibly TRBD2 on 6 matching bases. Germline V lookup: CDR1 MNHNS, CDR2 SASEGT. V was pared by 4 bases and J by 0 bases, with 19 bases between. CDR3 size: 19 residues. In nucleotides, the CDR3 is TGTGCCAGCAGTGGAGGAGTGGGGGGAGCATACTCTGGGGCCAACGTCCTGACTTTC. It yields the protein CASSGGVGGAYSGANVLTF.

The chain recombines TRBV9 with TRBJ2-2; D is possibly TRBD2 (6 bases). This CDR3 is 19 amino acids long. CDR1 is SGDLS and CDR2 is YYNGEE in the germline V gene. With 6 bases removed from V and 5 bases from J, the gap between germline ends came to 29 bases. The CDR3 coding sequence is TGTGCCAGCACCGGCACCGTTGCGGGGCACCCGGGAAATACCGGGGAGCTGTTTTTT. Its translation: CASTGTVAGHPGNTGELFF.

This clone occurred a few times. In nucleotides, the CDR3 is TGTGCCAGTAGTAATATTGACCCGCTAGGAGGCTACACCTTC. Residues: CASSNIDPLGGYTF. The rearrangement links TRBV19 to TRBJ1-2; no firm D call. Germline values: CDR1 LNHDA, CDR2 SQIVND (reference sequence). The CDR3 length is 14 residues. Trimming removed 4 bases at V and 8 bases at J, with 17 bases between.